A selection of T cell receptor beta chains follows, all from one sample in a study of cytomegalovirus exposure and HLA in healthy donors. Libraries were prepared by immunoSEQ multiplex PCR; TCRdb keeps only in-frame clonotypes and omits some of them. Recorded for this sample: some 120,000 clones. The sequencing sample was made of PBMCs. All receptors derive from an older woman in good health and CMV-seronegative. CDR3s include the opening cysteine and the closing phenylalanine or tryptophan. The D gene is left open where the match is weak.

D | J | V | CDR3 | DNA
NA | TRBJ2-7 | TRBV10-3 | CAISQQGYEQYF | TGTGCCATCAGTCAACAGGGCTACGAGCAGTACTTC
TRBD1 | TRBJ2-1 | TRBV6-5 | CASSRQGWEFF | TGTGCCAGCAGTCGACAGGGATGGGAGTTCTTC
NA | TRBJ2-7 | TRBV28 | CASIDTGYEQYF | TGTGCCAGCATCGACACTGGATACGAGCAGTACTTC
NA | TRBJ2-1 | TRBV29-1 | CSVEQNLYNEQFF | TGCAGCGTTGAACAGAATCTCTACAATGAGCAGTTCTTC
TRBD1 | TRBJ1-1 | TRBV7-8 | CASSLGQGATEAFF | TGTGCCAGCAGCCTGGGACAGGGGGCCACTGAAGCTTTCTTT
TRBD2 | TRBJ2-1 | TRBV7-3 | CASSQWPRVASGRGNGNEQFF | TGTGCCAGCAGCCAATGGCCCCGGGTTGCTAGCGGGAGGGGGAATGGCAATGAGCAGTTCTTC
NA | TRBJ1-1 | TRBV18 | CASSPPRRRSIFEAFF | TGTGCCAGCTCACCACCGAGGCGGAGATCAATTTTTGAAGCTTTCTTT
TRBD2 | TRBJ2-7 | TRBV6-5 | CASRGLAQNYEQYF | TGTGCCAGCAGAGGACTAGCGCAGAACTACGAGCAGTACTTC
TRBD2 | TRBJ2-5 | TRBV6-4 | CASSFPVGGSQETQYF | TGTGCCAGCAGTTTCCCCGTGGGAGGGTCTCAGGAGACCCAGTACTTC
NA | TRBJ2-7 | TRBV27 | CATQPGGIITYEQYF | TGTGCCACCCAACCTGGGGGGATTATAACCTACGAGCAGTACTTC
TRBD1 | TRBJ2-5 | TRBV19 | CASNTPGQQETQYF | TGTGCCAGTAACACACCGGGACAGCAAGAGACCCAGTACTTC
TRBD1 | TRBJ2-3 | TRBV5-1 | CASSLTGEYTQYF | TGCGCCAGCAGCTTGACAGGGGAATATACGCAGTATTTT
TRBD1 | TRBJ1-2 | TRBV30 | CAWKTDRDGGYTF | TGTGCCTGGAAGACGGACAGGGATGGTGGCTACACCTTC
NA | TRBJ2-1 | TRBV7-3 | CASSGQSNEQFF | TGTGCCAGCAGTGGACAGTCCAATGAGCAGTTCTTC
NA | TRBJ2-3 | TRBV19 | CASSIYTDTQYF | TGTGCCAGTAGTATATACACAGATACGCAGTATTTT
NA | TRBJ1-1 | TRBV7-2 | CASSPRGGANTEAFF | TGTGCCAGCAGCCCGAGAGGGGGGGCGAACACTGAAGCTTTCTTT
TRBD1 | TRBJ1-5 | TRBV6-4 | CASSDSQGLSKSSNQPQHF | TGTGCCAGCAGTGACTCACAGGGGTTATCAAAAAGTAGCAATCAGCCCCAGCATTTT
TRBD1 | TRBJ1-2 | TRBV28 | CASSSGRDRHNYGYTF | TGTGCCAGCAGCTCGGGCCGGGACAGACATAACTATGGCTACACCTTC
NA | TRBJ2-1 | TRBV11-2 | CASSLVDRVGGFF | TGTGCCAGCAGCTTAGTCGACCGGGTAGGGGGGTTCTTC
TRBD2 | TRBJ2-1 | TRBV19 | CASSLAGGRSEQFF | TGTGCCAGTAGTCTAGCGGGAGGGCGGAGTGAGCAGTTCTTC
NA | TRBJ1-3 | TRBV6-5 | CASGTGAGNTIYF | TGTGCCAGTGGGACTGGTGCTGGAAACACCATATATTTT
TRBD2 | TRBJ2-1 | TRBV5-1 | CASNGGLPRLADNEQFF | TGCGCCAGCAATGGGGGACTCCCCCGACTAGCGGACAATGAGCAGTTCTTC
NA | TRBJ2-6 | TRBV19 | CASSMSAGLRSGANVLTF | TGTGCCAGTAGTATGTCGGCAGGGCTTCGCTCTGGGGCCAACGTCCTGACTTTC
NA | TRBJ2-7 | TRBV27 | CASIGRESGSYEQYF | TGTGCCAGCATAGGAAGGGAGTCGGGCTCCTACGAGCAGTACTTC
NA | TRBJ2-1 | TRBV6-5 | CASSYRSGSYNEQFF | TGTGCCAGCAGTTACCGATCGGGCTCCTACAATGAGCAGTTCTTC
NA | TRBJ2-6 | TRBV5-3 | CARSLDTGRGISGANVLTF | TGTGCCAGAAGCTTGGACACAGGGAGGGGCATCTCTGGGGCCAACGTCCTGACTTTC
NA | TRBJ2-3 | TRBV6-6 | CASSYSGLPTDTQYF | TGTGCCAGCAGTTACTCGGGACTGCCAACAGATACGCAGTATTTT
TRBD2 | TRBJ2-1 | TRBV5-1 | CASSVGGGAGEQFF | TGCGCCAGCAGCGTGGGGGGAGGGGCAGGTGAGCAGTTCTTC
NA | TRBJ1-2 | TRBV5-4 | CASSWIQGDYGYTF | TGTGCCAGCAGCTGGATACAGGGAGACTATGGCTACACCTTC
TRBD2 | TRBJ2-2 | TRBV28 | CASSRTGTSYAGELFF | TGTGCCAGCAGTCGGACCGGGACTAGCTACGCCGGGGAGCTGTTTTTT
TRBD1 | TRBJ2-7 | TRBV5-4 | CASSLQGASYEQYF | TGTGCCAGCAGCTTACAGGGGGCTTCCTACGAGCAGTACTTC
TRBD2 | TRBJ2-3 | TRBV2 | CASSMDAAGRDTQYF | TGTGCCAGCAGTATGGATGCGGCCGGGAGGGATACGCAGTATTTT
NA | TRBJ2-6 | TRBV30 | CAWRAGLNSGANVLTF | TGCGCCTGGAGGGCGGGTTTAAACTCTGGGGCCAACGTCCTGACTTTC
TRBD1 | TRBJ1-1 | TRBV4-1 | CASSLPSGTGLNTEAFF | TGCGCCAGCAGCCTCCCCAGTGGGACAGGGTTGAACACTGAAGCTTTCTTT
NA | TRBJ2-5 | TRBV5-1 | CASSTFLQGMETQYF | TGCGCCAGCAGCACGTTTCTCCAGGGCATGGAGACCCAGTACTTC
TRBD1 | TRBJ1-1 | TRBV11-2 | CASSLWDSRGLIEAFF | TGTGCCAGCAGCTTATGGGACAGCCGGGGCCTCATCGAAGCTTTCTTT
NA | TRBJ1-4 | TRBV7-2 | CASRPTGLRNEKLFF | TGTGCCAGCCGTCCTACGGGACTGAGAAATGAAAAACTGTTTTTT
NA | TRBJ2-7 | TRBV5-4 | CASSPVEGGPKYF | TGTGCCAGCAGCCCCGTAGAGGGTGGCCCTAAGTACTTC
TRBD1 | TRBJ1-2 | TRBV29-1 | CSVVSGTDYTF | TGCAGCGTTGTTAGCGGGACAGACTACACCTTC
NA | TRBJ1-5 | TRBV19 | CASSGKETGSQPQHF | TGTGCCAGTAGTGGTAAAGAAACAGGGTCTCAGCCCCAGCATTTT
NA | TRBJ2-2 | TRBV19 | CASRTLNTGELFF | TGTGCCAGTAGGACTCTGAACACCGGGGAGCTGTTTTTT
NA | TRBJ2-5 | TRBV27 | CASSSHRVETQYF | TGTGCCAGCAGTTCCCACAGGGTAGAGACCCAGTACTTC
NA | TRBJ2-7 | TRBV7-2 | CASSLGEGLSNEQYF | TGTGCCAGCAGCTTAGGCGAGGGACTCTCCAACGAGCAGTACTTC
NA | TRBJ1-1 | TRBV2 | CASRRTDLDTEAFF | TGTGCCAGCAGGCGAACTGATTTGGACACTGAAGCTTTCTTT
TRBD2 | TRBJ2-3 | TRBV2 | CASRGLAGRDTQYF | TGTGCCAGCAGGGGACTAGCGGGGCGAGATACGCAGTATTTT
TRBD1 | TRBJ2-7 | TRBV5-5 | CASSEGQGRTYEQYF | TGTGCCAGCAGCGAAGGACAGGGAAGGACCTACGAGCAGTACTTC
NA | TRBJ2-1 | TRBV15 | CAIKGVTPPFYNEQFF | TGTGCCATCAAGGGGGTGACCCCTCCTTTCTACAATGAGCAGTTCTTC
NA | TRBJ2-3 | TRBV7-9 | CASSSWVAISTDTQYF | TGTGCCAGCAGCTCCTGGGTAGCGATAAGCACAGATACGCAGTATTTT
NA | TRBJ1-4 | TRBV6-6 | CASGPNNEKLFF | TGTGCCAGCGGCCCGAATAATGAAAAACTGTTTTTT
TRBD1 | TRBJ2-3 | TRBV4-2 | CASSLYRDRGRVDAQYF | TGTGCCAGCAGCCTGTACCGGGACAGGGGGCGGGTCGATGCGCAGTATTTT
TRBD1 | TRBJ1-1 | TRBV7-8 | CASSQGIGKAFF | TGTGCCAGCTCACAGGGGATCGGGAAGGCTTTCTTT
NA | TRBJ1-2 | TRBV29-1 | CSVVFEGTNYGYTF | TGCAGCGTTGTTTTTGAGGGTACTAACTATGGCTACACCTTC
NA | TRBJ2-2 | TRBV6-6 | CASGKGGVGELFF | TGTGCCAGCGGTAAAGGGGGTGTCGGGGAGCTGTTTTTT
TRBD2 | TRBJ2-3 | TRBV29-1 | CSVGTVAGAGTDTQYF | TGCAGCGTTGGAACGGTGGCGGGAGCGGGCACAGATACGCAGTATTTT
NA | TRBJ1-2 | TRBV28 | CASSLRGFGYTF | TGTGCCAGCAGTTTACGGGGGTTTGGCTACACCTTC
NA | TRBJ2-1 | TRBV27 | CASSPPRQGPNEQFF | TGTGCCAGCAGTCCCCCCCGGCAGGGGCCCAATGAGCAGTTCTTC
NA | TRBJ1-4 | TRBV2 | CASHSRGATNEKLFF | TGTGCCAGCCACAGTCGGGGGGCAACTAATGAAAAACTGTTTTTT
NA | TRBJ1-5 | TRBV5-1 | CASSLGMSGGNQPQHF | TGCGCCAGCAGTCTGGGCATGAGCGGTGGCAATCAGCCCCAGCATTTT
TRBD1 | TRBJ1-4 | TRBV5-1 | CASSLAWTGGRRTNEKLFF | TGCGCCAGCAGCTTGGCGTGGACAGGGGGCCGTAGGACTAATGAAAAACTGTTTTTT